This passage covers 9 T cell receptor beta chains from one sample sequenced in a study of T-cell reconstitution after alpha-beta-depleted transplantation in children. This sample's TCRbeta library carried unique molecular identifier barcodes. From the PCR reads, TCRdb called clonotypes with MiXCR, one entry per CDR3 protein. Among about 160,000 distinct CDR3 sequences, 11% were seen once, and the ten largest hold about 13%. The specimen was PBMCs, collected before TCRalphabeta/CD19-depleted stem cell transplant. Every receptor here comes from a boy aged 2 to 10 with acute myeloid leukemia, due to receive a stem cell transplant.

This sequence joins TRBV19 and TRBJ1-1; no definite D call. CDR1 and CDR2 (germline): LNHDA, SQIVND (reference sequence). Trimming stripped 6 bases from V and 0 bases from J, with 8 bases between. CDR3 length equals 13 residues. This CDR3 reads CASRLTLNTEAFF. In DNA, the CDR3 is TGTGCCAGTAGGTTAACTTTGAACACTGAAGCTTTCTTT.

Points on this clonotype: Possible read error: a much larger clone is one base away. This rearrangement joins TRBV20-1 to TRBJ2-6, with D perhaps being TRBD1 or TRBD2 (5 bases each). The CDR3 contains 13 residues. Germline V gene sequence: CDR1 DFQATT, CDR2 SNEGSKA (reference sequence). CDR3 sequence (DNA): TGCTGTGCTAGGGACGCAAGGGCCAACGTCCTGACTTTC. Amino acids: CCARDARANVLTF.

This clonotype was counted many times. The chain has TRBV10-3 and TRBJ2-2; D may be TRBD1 or TRBD2 (5 bases each). V was trimmed by 6 bases and J by 0 bases, leaving 14 bases between them. This CDR3 is built from 16 residues. CDR1 ENHRY and CDR2 SYGVKD come from the germline V gene. This chain's CDR3 is CAISRTGATNTGELFF. CDR3 sequence (DNA): TGTGCCATCAGCCGAACCGGGGCCACGAACACCGGGGAGCTGTTTTTT.

This clonotype was recorded at least ten times. The chain couples TRBV28 to TRBJ2-3; TRBD2 matches at 7 bases. Trimming removed 3 bases from V and 4 bases from J; junction bases left unmatched: 4. This CDR3 region has 14 residues. The V gene's germline CDR1 is MDHEN and CDR2 SYDVKM. Here the CDR3 DNA reads TGTGCCAGCAGTTTGGGCGGGGGAGCAGATACGCAGTATTTT. Translated: CASSLGGGADTQYF.

This clonotype came up many times. V is TRBV12-3 or TRBV12-4 and J is TRBJ2-5; possibly TRBD1 or TRBD2 for D (7 bases each). V was shortened by 7 bases and J by 3 bases, with 18 bases between the two germline ends. The CDR3 extends over 15 amino acids. CDR3: CASTRQGRGEETQYF. CDR3 DNA: TGTGCCAGCACTCGACAGGGACGGGGGGAAGAGACCCAGTACTTC.

This clonotype has a count of ten or more. The chain links TRBV28 to TRBJ2-2, with D perhaps matching TRBD1 (5 bases). CDR1 and CDR2 from the germline V gene are MDHEN and SYDVKM. V gave up 4 bases and J gave up 8 bases, with 23 bases separating them. The length of the CDR3 is 17 residues. CDR3 sequence: CASSSFSTVLKLGELFF. CDR3 in DNA: TGTGCCAGCAGTTCATTTTCGACAGTGTTAAAACTGGGGGAGCTGTTTTTT.

This clonotype appeared many times. The chain couples TRBV12-3 or TRBV12-4 to TRBJ2-3, with 7 bases identical to TRBD1. The CDR3 sequence is 15 residues long. V lost 4 bases, J lost 2 bases, and 6 bases stayed unmatched. The DNA of the CDR3 is TGTGCCAGCAGTTCCGGACAGGCAAACACAGATACGCAGTATTTT. Translated: CASSSGQANTDTQYF.

In its sample, this clonotype was seen many times. V usage is TRBV7-9 and J usage is TRBJ1-4; D gene ambiguous. Germline loops: CDR1 SEHNR, CDR2 FQNEAQ (reference sequence). This CDR3 contains 14 residues. Trimming took 5 bases from V and 2 from J, leaving 9 bases between them. The DNA for the CDR3 is TGTGCCAGCAGCCACCTACCCACTAATGAAAAACTGTTTTTT. Its translation: CASSHLPTNEKLFF.

Concerning this clonotype itself: Since a much larger clone is just one base distant, this may be a read error. V and J are TRBV5-1 and TRBJ1-2; D perhaps matches TRBD1 (5 bases). Germline CDR1 and CDR2: SGHRS and YFSETQ. V lost 0 bases and J 13 bases, leaving 16 bases between the germline ends. The CDR3 extends over 13 amino acids. In DNA form, the CDR3 reads TGCGCCAGCAGCTTGGGTCAGGCAGGGTCCACCACCTTC. Translated, it gives CASSLGQAGSTTF.